This TCR beta chain was profiled in a study of Ad26.COV2.S vaccination and SARS-CoV-2 variants. Method: immunoSEQ multiplex PCR; TCRdb's copy keeps in-frame clones and lacks some. The table includes 350,000 to 500,000 clones, around 90% detected once. Trimming removed 1 base at V and 7 bases at J, with 11 bases between. This CDR3 contains 14 residues. Germline CDR1 reads SGHTA; CDR2 reads FQGNSA. Regarding treatment: 19 received Ad26.COV2.S at low or high dose, single or two shots; 5 received placebo; per-sample allocation not given. Samples analyzed were those drawn on day 63 after the first vaccine or placebo injection.

The source material was peripheral blood, sampled in a trial of Ad26.COV2.S vaccine versus placebo. The chain couples TRBV7-2 to TRBJ2-1; no reliable D call. This clonotype was obtained from a person between 18 and 65 years old who received the Ad26.COV2.S COVID-19 vaccine or a placebo. CDR3 region: CASSLGVRRNEQFF. Here the CDR3 DNA reads TGTGCCAGCAGCTTAGGTGTGAGACGGAATGAGCAGTTCTTC.